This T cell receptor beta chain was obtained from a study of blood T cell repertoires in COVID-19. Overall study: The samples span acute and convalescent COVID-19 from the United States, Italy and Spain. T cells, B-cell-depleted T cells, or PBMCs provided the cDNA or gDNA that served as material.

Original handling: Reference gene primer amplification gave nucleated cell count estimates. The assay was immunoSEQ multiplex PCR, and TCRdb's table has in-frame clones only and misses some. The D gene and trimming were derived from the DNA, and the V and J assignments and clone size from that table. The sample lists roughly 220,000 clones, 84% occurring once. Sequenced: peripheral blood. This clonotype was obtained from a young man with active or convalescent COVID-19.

This chain's CDR3 is CASSLDRTDTQYF. In nucleotides, the CDR3 is TGTGCCAGCAGCTTAGATCGGACAGATACGCAGTATTTT. This chain uses TRBV7-8 with TRBJ2-3; no clear D. The germline gives CDR1 SGHVS, CDR2 FQNEAQ. The CDR3 runs to 13 residues. V was shortened by 1 base and J by 3 bases, with 5 bases between the two germline ends.